This passage covers 10 T cell receptor beta chains from one sample sequenced in a study of blood T cells in healthy people across ages. Next came a second PCR, run for about 7 to 12 cycles, which used a sample-barcoded 5' primer along with a J-beta primer mix. One entry per CDR3 protein, called by TCRdb with MiXCR from the 5' RACE reads. The table lists about a million distinct CDR3 sequences, 35% to 40% of them singletons. Sequencing was performed on blood. These receptors were collected from a man younger than 35 in good health.

The chain couples TRBV5-1 to TRBJ1-2; D is unresolved. Between the trimmed V and J ends, which lost 0 bases and 4 bases, there was a span of 13 bases. Germline CDR1 is SGHRS and CDR2 is YFSETQ. This CDR3 has 15 residues. The CDR3 nucleotides are TGCGCCAGCAGCTTGGGGCAGATCGACACCTATGGCTACACCTTC. Translated, it gives CASSLGQIDTYGYTF.

This clonotype was observed a handful of times. This sequence joins TRBV7-2 and TRBJ1-1; D not resolved. The CDR3 spans 13 residues. Germline V gene data show CDR1 as SGHTA and CDR2 as FQGNSA. Trimming took 2 bases from V and 11 from J, leaving 15 bases between them. In DNA form, the CDR3 reads TGTGCCAGCAGCTTAAGCGGGGAGTGGGCTGCTTTCTTT. It yields the protein CASSLSGEWAAFF.

In its sample, this clonotype was seen many times. The gene calls are TRBV14 and TRBJ2-3; either TRBD1 or TRBD2 may supply D (5 bases each). The CDR3 contains 16 residues. Per the germline V gene, CDR1 is SGHDN and CDR2 is FVKESK. The V gene lost 1 base and the J gene lost 1 base, with 12 bases spanning the gap. The DNA of the CDR3 is TGTGCCAGCAGCCAAGCGGGGCAGGGTCGCACAGATACGCAGTATTTT. This codes for CASSQAGQGRTDTQYF.

The J gene is TRBJ2-1, the V gene TRBV6-5; maybe TRBD2 (5 bases). V gave up 2 bases and J gave up 15 bases, with 14 bases separating them. The CDR3 spans 12 residues. Germline V lookup: CDR1 MNHEY, CDR2 SVGAGI. The CDR3 protein is CASSYPPARGFF. CDR3 nucleotides: TGTGCCAGCAGTTACCCACCCGCCCGGGGGTTCTTC.

The chain employs TRBV24-1 and TRBJ2-3, with D perhaps matching TRBD1 or TRBD2 (5 bases each). CDR3 length: 13 residues. Trimming took 10 bases from V and 0 from J, leaving 10 bases between them. In germline, CDR1 is KGHDR, CDR2 SFDVKD. In nucleotides, the CDR3 is TGTGCCACAGGGGACGGAAGCACAGATACGCAGTATTTT. Amino acid sequence: CATGDGSTDTQYF.

This clonotype has more than one count but fewer than ten. The CDR3 region is CASRYGTENEKLFF. CDR3 DNA sequence: TGTGCCAGCAGATACGGGACGGAGAATGAAAAACTGTTTTTT. This chain joins TRBV2 and TRBJ1-4; a weak D match, TRBD1 (5 bases). Germline V gene sequence: CDR1 SNHLY, CDR2 FYNNEI. The CDR3 contains 14 residues. V shed 6 bases and J shed 5 bases, with 13 bases lying between them.

The chain is built from TRBV4-3 and TRBJ1-1; a possible D gene is TRBD1 (5 bases). The CDR3 consists of 14 residues. With 3 bases removed from V and 11 bases from J, the gap between germline ends came to 19 bases. The V gene's germline CDR1 is LGHNA and CDR2 YSLEER. CDR3 loop: CASSQYRDAAMAFF. The CDR3 region has the DNA TGCGCCAGCAGCCAGTACCGGGACGCCGCGATGGCTTTCTTT.

Of note for this clonotype: The junction departs from the called germline gene at one end, perhaps through a read error. The V gene is TRBV7-9, the J gene TRBJ2-1; no firm D call. The germline gives CDR1 SEHNR, CDR2 FQNEAQ (reference sequence). This CDR3 region has 13 residues. The DNA for the CDR3 is TGTGCCAGCAGCCTATCAGCAGTAAATGGGCAGTTCTTC. Translating gives CASSLSAVNGQFF.

This clonotype was seen more than once but under ten times. The V call is TRBV27, the J call TRBJ1-1; TRBD1 agrees at 10 bases. Trimming at V came to 6 bases and at J to 3 bases, leaving 4 bases not matched to a gene. The length of the CDR3 is 14 residues. Germline values: CDR1 MNHEY, CDR2 SMNVEV (reference sequence). The CDR3 region is CASSDRGQDTEAFF. CDR3 nucleotide sequence: TGTGCCAGCAGCGACAGGGGGCAGGACACTGAAGCTTTCTTT.

This clonotype has only a few counts. The CDR3 is CASSPRASGGYNEQFF. For the CDR3, the DNA is TGTGCCAGCAGTCCAAGAGCTAGCGGGGGCTACAATGAGCAGTTCTTC. This chain links TRBV3-1 with TRBJ2-1; 10 bases fit TRBD2. V shed 6 bases, J shed 3 bases, and the junction held 8 bases outside the gene matches. The germline CDR1 and CDR2 sequences are LGHDT and YNNKEL (reference sequence). The CDR3 is 16 amino acids.